The 9 T cell receptor beta chains presented below share a single source sample, sequenced in a study of blood T cell repertoires in COVID-19 (dated by TCRdb to 2020 to 2022). Receptors were amplified or captured by the immunoSEQ multiplex PCR assay. Entries here come from immuneACCESS through TCRdb and include only in-frame sequences with V and J called. Some clones fail to appear in such tables; in the studies checked, an unresolved V gene covers under half of the shortfall, and the cause of the remainder is unknown. This sample gives around 140,000 clones in total; around 89% of them show up just once. In total, the top ten clones hold under 15% of the sample. The sample consisted of peripheral blood. The receptors originated from a man between 18 and 35 years old with COVID-19, enrolled during active disease.

This chain uses TRBV5-4 with TRBJ1-2, with 11 bases identical to TRBD1. V lost 7 bases, J lost 6 bases, and 5 bases stayed unmatched. Germline V gives CDR1 SGHNT, CDR2 YYREEE (reference sequence). The CDR3 is made up of 13 amino acids. CDR3 residues: CASGQDRGHGYTF. CDR3 in DNA: TGTGCCAGCGGCCAGGACAGGGGGCATGGCTACACCTTC.

This chain joins TRBV28 and TRBJ1-6; 7 bases are shared with TRBD1. The junction had 15 bases not matched to a gene; V was cut back by 3 bases and J by 13 bases. This CDR3 comprises 16 residues. The germline CDR1 and CDR2 sequences are MDHEN and SYDVKM. DNA for the CDR3: TGTGCCAGCAGTTTTGGTGTCGTAGGGGGCGGCTCGCCCCTCCACTTT. Translation: CASSFGVVGGGSPLHF.

The CDR3 nucleotides read TGTGCCAGCAGAACGACAGGGTTCAATTCACCCCTCCACTTT. This translates into CASRTTGFNSPLHF. The V and J genes are TRBV28 and TRBJ1-6; 7 nucleotides line up with TRBD1. Trimming removed 6 bases from V and 7 bases from J; junction bases left unmatched: 6. From germline, CDR1 is MDHEN and CDR2 SYDVKM. The CDR3 loop spans 14 amino acids.

This clone was seen only a few times. CDR3 DNA: TGTGCCTGGACGATAGGGGTTGCTGAAGCTTTCTTT. Its protein is CAWTIGVAEAFF. The J gene is TRBJ1-1, the V gene TRBV30, with D possibly being TRBD1 (5 bases). Trimming took off 4 bases at V and 6 bases at J, with 12 bases between the two ends. The germline CDR1 and CDR2 sequences are GTSNPN and SVGIG (reference sequence). The CDR3 has 12 residues.

The CDR3 DNA is TGCGCCAGCAGCCAAGGGGACAGCAACTACGAGCAGTACTTC. It specifies CASSQGDSNYEQYF. This sequence joins TRBV4-1 and TRBJ2-7; 7 bases agree with TRBD1. V lost 1 base, J lost 3 bases, and 3 bases stayed unmatched. CDR1 is MGHRA and CDR2 is YSYEKL in the germline V gene. The CDR3 extends over 14 amino acids.

The chain links TRBV19 to TRBJ1-5; D gene unclear. Germline V gives CDR1 LNHDA, CDR2 SQIVND (reference sequence). CDR3 length: 12 amino acids. The V end was cut by 9 bases, the J end by 3 bases, with 9 bases between. The CDR3 here is CASALFNQPQHF. The CDR3 region has the DNA TGTGCCAGCGCACTCTTCAATCAGCCCCAGCATTTT.

This clone was seen a few times. The rearrangement links TRBV4-3 to TRBJ2-2, with 9 bases aligning to TRBD2. Germline CDR1 is LGHNA and CDR2 is YSLEER. V gave up 1 base and J gave up 3 bases; unmatched junction bases: 9. The CDR3 spans 18 residues. Written as DNA, the CDR3 is TGCGCCAGCAGCCAAGCCCCCGGACTAGCGACATACACCGGGGAGCTGTTTTTT. Protein: CASSQAPGLATYTGELFF.

This chain connects TRBV19 to TRBJ1-1; D perhaps matches TRBD1 (5 bases). Germline V gene sequence: CDR1 LNHDA, CDR2 SQIVND (reference sequence). Trimming removed 1 base at V and 4 bases at J, with 10 bases between. The CDR3 sequence is 14 residues long. The CDR3 DNA follows: TGTGCCAGTAGTATAGCCGGGGGGTCCACTGAAGCTTTCTTT. This gives the protein CASSIAGGSTEAFF. Complete variable domain (other parts from reference TRBV19 and TRBJ1-1): DGGITQSPKYLFRKEGQNVTLSCEQNLNHDAMYWYRQDPGQGLRLIYYSQIVNDFQKGDIAEGYSVSREKKESFPLTVTSAQKNPTAFYLCASSIAGGSTEAFFGQGTRLTVV.

The chain is built from TRBV13 and TRBJ2-5; D unresolved. With 4 bases removed from V and 0 bases from J, the gap between germline ends came to 3 bases. This CDR3 has 12 residues. CDR1 is PRHDT and CDR2 is FYEKMQ in the germline V gene (reference sequence). CDR3 nucleotides: TGTGCCAGCAGCTCTTACCAAGAGACCCAGTACTTC. It is translated as CASSSYQETQYF.